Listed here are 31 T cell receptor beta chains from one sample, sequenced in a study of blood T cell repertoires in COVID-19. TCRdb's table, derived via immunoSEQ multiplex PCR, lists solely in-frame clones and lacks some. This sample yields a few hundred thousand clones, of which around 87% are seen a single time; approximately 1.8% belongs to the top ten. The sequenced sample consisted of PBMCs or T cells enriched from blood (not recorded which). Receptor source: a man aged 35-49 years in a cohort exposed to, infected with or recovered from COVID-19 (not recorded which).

DNA of the CDR3: TGTGCCAGCAGCGCCCCTGTCGGGAGTTCTGATGAGCAGTTCTTC. It yields the protein CASSAPVGSSDEQFF. This rearrangement joins TRBV7-9 to TRBJ2-1, with a possible D match to TRBD2 (6 bases). The CDR3 consists of 15 residues. Germline CDR1 and CDR2: SEHNR and FQNEAQ (reference sequence). V was trimmed by 5 bases and J by 8 bases, leaving 19 bases between them.

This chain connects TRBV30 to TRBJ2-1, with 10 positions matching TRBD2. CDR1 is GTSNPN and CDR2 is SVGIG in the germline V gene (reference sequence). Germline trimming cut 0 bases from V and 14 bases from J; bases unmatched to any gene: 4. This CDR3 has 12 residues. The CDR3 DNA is TGTGCCTGGAGTGTACTGGGGACTAGCGAGTTCTTC. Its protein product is CAWSVLGTSEFF.

CDR3 bases: TGTGCCAGCAGACTTAGCGGGAGCTCCTACAATGAGCAGTTCTTC. Its protein product is CASRLSGSSYNEQFF. This chain links TRBV27 with TRBJ2-1; 9 nucleotides match TRBD2. J was trimmed by 0 bases and V by 6 bases; bases with no gene match: 3. This CDR3 region has 15 residues. The germline CDR1 and CDR2 sequences are MNHEY and SMNVEV (reference sequence).

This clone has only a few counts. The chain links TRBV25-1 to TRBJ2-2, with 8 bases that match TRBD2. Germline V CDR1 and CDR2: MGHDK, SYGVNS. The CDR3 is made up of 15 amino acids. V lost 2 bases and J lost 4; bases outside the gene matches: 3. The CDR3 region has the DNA TGTGCCAGCAGTGAAGCGGGAGGATTCACCGGGGAGCTGTTTTTT. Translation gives CASSEAGGFTGELFF.

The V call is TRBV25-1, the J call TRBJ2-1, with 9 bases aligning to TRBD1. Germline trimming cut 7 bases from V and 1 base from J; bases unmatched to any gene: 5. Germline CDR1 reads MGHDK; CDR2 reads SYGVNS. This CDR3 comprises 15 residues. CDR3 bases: TGTGCCAGCATTCCGGGACAGGGTTCCTACAATGAGCAGTTCTTC. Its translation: CASIPGQGSYNEQFF.

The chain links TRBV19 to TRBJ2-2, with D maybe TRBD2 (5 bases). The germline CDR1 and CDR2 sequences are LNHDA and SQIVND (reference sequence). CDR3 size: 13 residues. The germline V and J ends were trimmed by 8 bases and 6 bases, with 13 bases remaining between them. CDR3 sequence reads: CASLFPGAGELFF. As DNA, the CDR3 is TGTGCCAGTCTATTTCCCGGGGCCGGGGAGCTGTTTTTT.

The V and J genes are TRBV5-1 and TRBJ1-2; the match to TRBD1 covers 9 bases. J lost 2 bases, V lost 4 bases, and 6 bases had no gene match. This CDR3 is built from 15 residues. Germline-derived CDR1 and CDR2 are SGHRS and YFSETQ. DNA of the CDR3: TGCGCCAGCAGCAAACAGGGGGCGACGAACTATGGCTACACCTTC. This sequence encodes CASSKQGATNYGYTF.

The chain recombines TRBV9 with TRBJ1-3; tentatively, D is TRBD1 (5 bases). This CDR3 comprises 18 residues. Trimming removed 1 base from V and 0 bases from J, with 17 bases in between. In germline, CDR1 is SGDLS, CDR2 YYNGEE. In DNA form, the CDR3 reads TGTGCCAGCAGCGTAACCCCCTCGGGGGGTTTCTCTGGAAACACCATATATTTT. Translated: CASSVTPSGGFSGNTIYF.

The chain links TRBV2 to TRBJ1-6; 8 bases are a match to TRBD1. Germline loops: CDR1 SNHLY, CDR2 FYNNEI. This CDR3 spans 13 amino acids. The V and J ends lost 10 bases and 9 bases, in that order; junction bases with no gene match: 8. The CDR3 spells CATETGVSSPLHF. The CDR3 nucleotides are TGTGCCACAGAGACAGGGGTTTCTTCACCCCTCCACTTT.

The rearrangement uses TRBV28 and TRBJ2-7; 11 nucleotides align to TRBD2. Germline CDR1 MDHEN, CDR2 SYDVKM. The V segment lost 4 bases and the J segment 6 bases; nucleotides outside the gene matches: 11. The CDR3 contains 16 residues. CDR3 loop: CASSYSGRGFLGEQYF. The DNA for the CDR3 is TGTGCCAGCAGTTATAGCGGGAGGGGGTTCCTGGGCGAGCAGTACTTC. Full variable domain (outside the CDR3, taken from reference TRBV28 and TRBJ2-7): DVKVTQSSRYLVKRTGEKVFLECVQDMDHENMFWYRQDPGLGLRLIYFSYDVKMKEKGDIPEGYSVSREKKERFSLILESASTNQTSMYLCASSYSGRGFLGEQYFGPGTRLTVT.

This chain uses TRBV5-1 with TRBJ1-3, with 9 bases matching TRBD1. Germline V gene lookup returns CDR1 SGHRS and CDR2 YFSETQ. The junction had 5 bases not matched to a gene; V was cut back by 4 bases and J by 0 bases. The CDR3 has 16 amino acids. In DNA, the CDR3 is TGCGCCAGCAGCCCCGGGACAGGGCGCTCTGGAAACACCATATATTTT. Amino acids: CASSPGTGRSGNTIYF.

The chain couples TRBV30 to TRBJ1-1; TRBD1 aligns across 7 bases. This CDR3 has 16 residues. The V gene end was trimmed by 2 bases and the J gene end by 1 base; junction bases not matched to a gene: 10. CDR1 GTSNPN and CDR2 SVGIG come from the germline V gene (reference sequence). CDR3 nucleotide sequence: TGTGCCTGGAGTAAACCGGGGACAGTGAGGAACACTGAAGCTTTCTTT. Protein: CAWSKPGTVRNTEAFF.

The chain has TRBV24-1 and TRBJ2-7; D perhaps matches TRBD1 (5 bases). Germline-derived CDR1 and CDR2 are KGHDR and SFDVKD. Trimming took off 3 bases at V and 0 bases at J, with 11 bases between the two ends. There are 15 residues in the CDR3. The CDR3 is CATSDPTVDSYEQYF. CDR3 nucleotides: TGTGCCACCAGTGATCCGACAGTGGACTCCTACGAGCAGTACTTC.

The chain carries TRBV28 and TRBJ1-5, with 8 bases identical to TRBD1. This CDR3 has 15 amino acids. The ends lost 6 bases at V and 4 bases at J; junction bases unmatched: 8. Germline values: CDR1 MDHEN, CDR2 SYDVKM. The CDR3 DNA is TGTGCCAGCAGGATAACAGGGGGTGCGAATCAGCCCCAGCATTTT. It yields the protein CASRITGGANQPQHF.

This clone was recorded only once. The CDR3 bases are TGTGCCACCGGACTAGCGGTATACAATGAGCAGTTCTTC. Protein: CATGLAVYNEQFF. The V call is TRBV19, the J call TRBJ2-1; 10 bases fit TRBD2. V lost 10 bases to trimming and J lost 4 bases; unmatched junction nucleotides: 4. Germline assignment: CDR1 LNHDA and CDR2 SQIVND (reference sequence). This CDR3 is built from 13 residues.

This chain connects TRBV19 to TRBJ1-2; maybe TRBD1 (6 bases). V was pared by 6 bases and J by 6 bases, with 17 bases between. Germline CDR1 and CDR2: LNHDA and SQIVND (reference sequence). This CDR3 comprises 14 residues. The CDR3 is CASRLQGPSDGYTF. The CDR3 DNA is TGTGCCAGTAGACTACAGGGACCCTCTGATGGCTACACCTTC.

CDR3 sequence reads: CASSALGGGAFTEQFF. CDR3 DNA sequence: TGTGCCAGCAGTGCTCTGGGGGGAGGGGCATTCACTGAGCAGTTCTTC. The rearrangement uses TRBV6-1 and TRBJ2-1; 7 bases align to TRBD2. V gave up 4 bases and J gave up 9 bases; unmatched junction bases: 15. This CDR3 spans 16 amino acids. Germline lookup yields CDR1 MNHNS and CDR2 SASEGT.

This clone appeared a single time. CDR3 sequence: CASSQASGRFRTDTQYF. The CDR3 DNA follows: TGCGCCAGCAGCCAGGCTAGCGGGAGATTCCGCACAGATACGCAGTATTTT. The chain recombines TRBV5-1 with TRBJ2-3; 10 nucleotides match TRBD2. Germline CDR1 SGHRS, CDR2 YFSETQ. The CDR3 is 17 amino acids. The junction had 9 bases not matched to a gene; V was cut back by 4 bases and J by 1 base.

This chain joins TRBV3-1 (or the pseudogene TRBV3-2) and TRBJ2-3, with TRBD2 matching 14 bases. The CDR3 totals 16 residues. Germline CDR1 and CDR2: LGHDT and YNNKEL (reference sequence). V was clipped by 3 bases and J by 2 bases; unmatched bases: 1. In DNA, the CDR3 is TGTGCCAGCAGCCAGGGACTAGCGGGAGTCACAGATACGCAGTATTTT. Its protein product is CASSQGLAGVTDTQYF.

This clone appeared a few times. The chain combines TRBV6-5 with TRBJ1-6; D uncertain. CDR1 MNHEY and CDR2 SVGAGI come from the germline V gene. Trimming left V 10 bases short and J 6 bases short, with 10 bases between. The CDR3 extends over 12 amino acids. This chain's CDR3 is CATETFNSPLHF. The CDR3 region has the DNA TGTGCCACCGAGACTTTTAATTCACCCCTCCACTTT.

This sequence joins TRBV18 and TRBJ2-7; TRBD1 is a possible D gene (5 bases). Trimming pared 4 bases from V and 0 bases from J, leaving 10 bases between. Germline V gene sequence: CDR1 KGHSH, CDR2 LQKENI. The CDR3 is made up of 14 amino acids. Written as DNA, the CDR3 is TGTGCCAGCTCACAAGGGGTAAGCTCCTACGAGCAGTACTTC. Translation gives CASSQGVSSYEQYF.

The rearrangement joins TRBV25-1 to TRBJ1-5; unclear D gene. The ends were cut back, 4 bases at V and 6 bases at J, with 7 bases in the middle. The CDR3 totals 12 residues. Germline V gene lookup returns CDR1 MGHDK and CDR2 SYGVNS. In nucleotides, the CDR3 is TGTGCCAGCAGTGCTGGGAGTCAGCCCCAGCATTTT. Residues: CASSAGSQPQHF.

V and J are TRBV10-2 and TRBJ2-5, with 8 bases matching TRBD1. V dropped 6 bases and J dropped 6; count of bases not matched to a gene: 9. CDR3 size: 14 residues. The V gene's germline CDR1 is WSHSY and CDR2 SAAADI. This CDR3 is CASRDGQGKQTQYF. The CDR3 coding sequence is TGCGCCAGCAGGGACGGACAGGGTAAACAGACCCAGTACTTC.

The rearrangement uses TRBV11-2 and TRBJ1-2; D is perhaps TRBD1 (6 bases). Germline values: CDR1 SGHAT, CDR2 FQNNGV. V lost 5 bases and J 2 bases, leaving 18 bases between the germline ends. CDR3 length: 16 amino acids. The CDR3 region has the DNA TGTGCCAGCAGCCATAATCCTGGACAGACAAACTATGGCTACACCTTC. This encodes CASSHNPGQTNYGYTF.

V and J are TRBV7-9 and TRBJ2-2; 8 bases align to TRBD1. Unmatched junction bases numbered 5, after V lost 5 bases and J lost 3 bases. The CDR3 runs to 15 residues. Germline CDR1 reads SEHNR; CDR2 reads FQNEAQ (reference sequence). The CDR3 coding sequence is TGTGCCAGCAGCACCAGGGGGCAGGACACCGGGGAGCTGTTTTTT. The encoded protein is CASSTRGQDTGELFF.

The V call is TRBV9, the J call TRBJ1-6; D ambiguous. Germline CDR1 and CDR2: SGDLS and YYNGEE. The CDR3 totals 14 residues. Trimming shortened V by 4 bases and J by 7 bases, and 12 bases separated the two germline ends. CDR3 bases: TGTGCCAGCAGCTCTGTGGGAGGGAATTCACCCCTCCACTTT. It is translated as CASSSVGGNSPLHF.

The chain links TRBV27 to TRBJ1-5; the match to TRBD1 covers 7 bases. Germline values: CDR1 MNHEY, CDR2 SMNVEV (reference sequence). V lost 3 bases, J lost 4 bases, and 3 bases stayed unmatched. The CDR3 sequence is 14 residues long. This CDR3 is CASSFEGANQPQHF. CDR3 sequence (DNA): TGTGCCAGCAGTTTTGAGGGGGCAAATCAGCCCCAGCATTTT.

The CDR3 reads CASSLEGQGSPSYNEQFF. CDR3 nucleotides: TGTGCCAGCAGCTTAGAGGGACAGGGGTCCCCCTCCTACAATGAGCAGTTCTTC. V is TRBV11-3 and J is TRBJ2-1; 10 bases are a match to TRBD1. The CDR3 spans 18 residues. Germline trimming cut 0 bases from V and 0 bases from J; bases unmatched to any gene: 5. The germline gives CDR1 SGHNT, CDR2 YENEEA.

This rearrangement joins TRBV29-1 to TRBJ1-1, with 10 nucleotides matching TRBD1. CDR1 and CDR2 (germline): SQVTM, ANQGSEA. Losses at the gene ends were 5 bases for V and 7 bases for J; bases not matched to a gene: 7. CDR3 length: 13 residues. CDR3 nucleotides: TGCAGCGTTACATGGACAGGGGGTTTTGAAGCTTTCTTT. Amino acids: CSVTWTGGFEAFF.

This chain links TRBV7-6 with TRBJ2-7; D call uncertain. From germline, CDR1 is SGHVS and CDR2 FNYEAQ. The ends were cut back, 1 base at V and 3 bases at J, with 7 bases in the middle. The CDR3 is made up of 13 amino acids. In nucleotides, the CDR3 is TGTGCCAGCAGCTTAGGTGGGCACTACGAGCAGTACTTC. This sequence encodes CASSLGGHYEQYF.

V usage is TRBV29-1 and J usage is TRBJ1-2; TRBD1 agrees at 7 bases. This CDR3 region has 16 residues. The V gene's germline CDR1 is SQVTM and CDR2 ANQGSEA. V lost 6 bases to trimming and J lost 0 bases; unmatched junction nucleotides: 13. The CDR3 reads CSVLKGQGGTNYGYTF. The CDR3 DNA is TGCAGCGTCCTTAAGGGGCAGGGGGGAACTAACTATGGCTACACCTTC. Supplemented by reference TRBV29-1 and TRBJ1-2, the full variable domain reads SAVISQKPSRDICQRGTSLTIQCQVDSQVTMMFWYRQQPGQSLTLIATANQGSEATYESGFVIDKFPISRPNLTFSTLTVSNMSPEDSSIYLCSVLKGQGGTNYGYTFGSGTRLTVV.